This T cell receptor beta chain was recorded in a study of breast tumors, draining lymph nodes, adjacent tissues. MiXCR was run by TCRdb on the multiplex PCR reads, yielding one entry per CDR3 protein. This sample has about 130,000 distinct CDR3 sequences, with 21% found just once. The study, taken as a whole, reports: Luminal-like breast cancer showed significantly greater tumor-nontumor repertoire similarity than basal-like breast cancer did.

The V end lost 1 base, the J end lost 5 bases, and 7 bases lay between the germline ends. This CDR3 contains 13 residues. Germline V gene lookup returns CDR1 SEHNR and CDR2 FQNEAQ (reference sequence). This clonotype was picked up many times. Its antigen is not identified. Breast cancer patients provided tissue from their axillary draining lymph nodes. The chain has TRBV7-9 and TRBJ2-3; D gene unclear. The sequence was obtained from a female donor with breast cancer. Some clones in this sample may be carry-over from other donors' samples. Sequenced material: axillary lymph node tissue. The CDR3 region has the DNA TGTGCCAGCAGCTTAGATCTAGGAGATACGCAGTATTTT. Its protein product is CASSLDLGDTQYF.